These 19 T cell receptor beta chains originate from one sample sequenced in a study of cytomegalovirus exposure and HLA in healthy donors. PCR was performed using 60 Vbeta and 13 Jbeta primers. Data came from immunoSEQ multiplex PCR; TCRdb stores just in-frame clones and leaves some out. The table for this sample gives roughly 100,000 clones. Sequenced sample: PBMCs. The receptor source for this set is a man in his fifties or sixties in good health and CMV-seronegative.

The chain joins TRBV28 to TRBJ2-3; 8 bases are a match to TRBD2. J was trimmed by 6 bases and V by 4 bases; bases with no gene match: 6. CDR3 length: 14 residues. CDR1 and CDR2 (germline): MDHEN, SYDVKM. The CDR3 here is CASSSIAGMDTQYF. Here the CDR3 DNA reads TGTGCCAGCAGTTCGATAGCGGGGATGGATACGCAGTATTTT.

The chain's CDR3 is CASSQGQGLGEPQHF. The DNA of the CDR3 is TGCGCCAGCAGCCAAGGGCAAGGCCTCGGGGAGCCCCAGCATTTT. The chain employs TRBV4-3 and TRBJ1-5; D unresolved. Trimming pared 1 base from V and 8 bases from J, leaving 15 bases between. The CDR3 spans 15 residues. Per the germline V gene, CDR1 is LGHNA and CDR2 is YSLEER.

V is TRBV9 and J is TRBJ2-1; tentative D call: TRBD2 (5 bases). Trimming removed 5 bases at V and 0 bases at J, with 12 bases between. Germline V CDR1 and CDR2: SGDLS, YYNGEE. The CDR3 totals 15 residues. CDR3 region: CASSKEVGSYNEQFF. The CDR3 DNA follows: TGTGCCAGCAGTAAGGAGGTGGGCTCCTACAATGAGCAGTTCTTC.

The chain combines TRBV19 with TRBJ1-6; 9 positions match TRBD1. The ends lost 3 bases at V and 10 bases at J; junction bases unmatched: 7. Germline CDR1 reads LNHDA; CDR2 reads SQIVND (reference sequence). There are 15 residues in the CDR3. CDR3 region: CASSMGWDRDSPLHF. The CDR3, as DNA: TGTGCCAGTAGTATGGGCTGGGACAGGGACTCACCCCTCCACTTT.

The CDR3 loop is CASSSPGAVYTEAFF. The DNA for the CDR3 is TGTGCCAGCAGCTCACCAGGGGCCGTTTACACTGAAGCTTTCTTT. J is TRBJ1-1 and V is TRBV11-1; weak D call: TRBD1 (6 bases). V was clipped by 4 bases and J by 3 bases, with 15 bases between them. Germline values: CDR1 SGHAT, CDR2 FQDESV (reference sequence). This CDR3 is 15 amino acids long.

V gene TRBV25-1 combines with J gene TRBJ1-3; D possibly corresponds to TRBD1 (6 bases). The CDR3 length is 14 residues. Trimming left V 1 base short and J 6 bases short, with 10 bases between. CDR1 is MGHDK and CDR2 is SYGVNS in the germline V gene. CDR3 bases: TGTGCCAGCAGTGAATGGGGACAAAAAAACACCATATATTTT. Its translation is CASSEWGQKNTIYF. Supplemented by reference TRBV25-1 and TRBJ1-3, the full variable domain reads EADIYQTPRYLVIGTGKKITLECSQTMGHDKMYWYQQDPGMELHLIHYSYGVNSTEKGDLSSESTVSRIRTEHFPLTLESARPSHTSQYLCASSEWGQKNTIYFGEGSWLTVV.

The V gene is TRBV29-1, the J gene TRBJ1-2, with a weak D call TRBD1 (5 bases). Trimming pared 6 bases from V and 6 bases from J, leaving 23 bases between. CDR3 length: 15 amino acids. Per the germline V gene, CDR1 is SQVTM and CDR2 is ANQGSEA. This CDR3 is CSVITIVGTSDGYTF. The CDR3 nucleotides read TGCAGCGTCATTACTATCGTGGGGACTTCGGATGGCTACACCTTC.

This rearrangement joins TRBV18 to TRBJ1-1, with a tentative D call TRBD1 (5 bases). The CDR3 totals 14 residues. V was clipped by 5 bases and J by 5 bases, with 15 bases between them. CDR1 KGHSH and CDR2 LQKENI come from the germline V gene. CDR3 coding DNA: TGTGCCAGCTCATCCGTCTTGGGGACTACTGAAGCTTTCTTT. Translating gives CASSSVLGTTEAFF.

The gene calls are TRBV7-2 and TRBJ2-7, with D possibly matching TRBD2 (5 bases). In germline, CDR1 is SGHTA, CDR2 FQGNSA. Trimming shortened V by 2 bases and J by 0 bases, and 17 bases separated the two germline ends. The CDR3 is 17 residues long. CDR3 bases: TGTGCCAGCAGCTTATATCCCGGACTTCTGAACTCCTACGAGCAGTACTTC. Protein sequence: CASSLYPGLLNSYEQYF.

The chain couples TRBV7-9 to TRBJ2-2; D is unclear. Trimming removed 5 bases from V and 3 bases from J, with 10 bases in between. This CDR3 contains 14 residues. Per the germline V gene, CDR1 is SEHNR and CDR2 is FQNEAQ (reference sequence). The CDR3 spells CASSLGPYTGELFF. The CDR3 DNA is TGTGCCAGCAGCCTAGGGCCTTACACCGGGGAGCTGTTTTTT.

V usage is TRBV2 and J usage is TRBJ1-5; 9 positions match TRBD1. The V and J ends lost 6 bases and 1 base, in that order; junction bases with no gene match: 4. CDR3 length: 15 amino acids. Germline loops: CDR1 SNHLY, CDR2 FYNNEI. The CDR3 here is CASRRDRASNQPQHF. The CDR3 nucleotides read TGTGCCAGCAGGCGGGACAGGGCCAGCAATCAGCCCCAGCATTTT.

The rearrangement joins TRBV29-1 to TRBJ2-1, with 9 bases aligning to TRBD2. Trimming at V came to 5 bases and at J to 4 bases, leaving 6 bases not matched to a gene. CDR1 and CDR2 from the germline V gene are SQVTM and ANQGSEA. The CDR3 is made up of 14 amino acids. The CDR3 spells CSVQPSGAYNEQFF. The DNA for the CDR3 is TGCAGCGTTCAGCCTAGCGGGGCGTACAATGAGCAGTTCTTC.

The chain carries TRBV11-2 and TRBJ1-1; the D gene is possibly TRBD1 (6 bases). Germline V gene data show CDR1 as SGHAT and CDR2 as FQNNGV. The CDR3 covers 17 residues. V dropped 1 base and J dropped 4 bases, with 19 bases sitting between them. CDR3 nucleotides: TGTGCCAGCAGCTTAGTGGGCCAGCTGGGGGCAGGCACTGAAGCTTTCTTT. Translation: CASSLVGQLGAGTEAFF.

The chain links TRBV19 to TRBJ2-3, with TRBD2 identical over 13 bases. Germline CDR1 is LNHDA and CDR2 is SQIVND (reference sequence). Trimming cost V 5 bases and J 4 bases; bases outside gene matches: 9. The CDR3 consists of 17 residues. The CDR3, as DNA: TGTGCCAGTAGTTTCGTTGGACTAGCGGGAGACGCAGATACGCAGTATTTT. It yields the protein CASSFVGLAGDADTQYF.

Concerning this clone itself: One end of the junction does not line up with germline, which may come from a read error. The chain employs TRBV7-7 and TRBJ2-1; 9 bases are shared with TRBD2. Germline-derived CDR1 and CDR2 are SSHAT and FNYEAQ (reference sequence). The CDR3 has 16 amino acids. The CDR3 is CASSLRGLAGPNEQFF. The CDR3 DNA is TGTGCTAGCAGCTTAAGGGGCCTAGCGGGACCCAATGAGCAGTTCTTC. Variable domain in full (rest from reference TRBV7-7 and TRBJ2-1): GAGVSQSPRYKVTKRGQDVTLRCDPISSHATLYWYQQALGQGPEFLTYFNYEAQPDKSGLPSDRFSAERPEGSISTLTIQRTEQRDSAMYRCASSLRGLAGPNEQFFGPGTRLTVL.

This chain joins TRBV7-2 and TRBJ1-1; D is unclear. Germline CDR1 SGHTA, CDR2 FQGNSA. Trimming removed 1 base from V and 7 bases from J, with 7 bases in between. This CDR3 is 12 amino acids long. The CDR3 spells CASSLVPGEAFF. CDR3 in DNA: TGTGCCAGCAGCTTAGTCCCAGGTGAAGCTTTCTTT.

Turning to this clone: Other nucleotide sequences in the sample specify the same CDR3. The V gene is TRBV28, the J gene TRBJ2-7, with TRBD2 matching over 10 bases. With 5 bases clipped from V and 1 base from J, the junction kept 2 bases outside the gene matches. CDR1 and CDR2 (germline): MDHEN, SYDVKM. The CDR3 consists of 14 residues. The CDR3 DNA sequence: TGTGCCAGCAGTCGGACTAGCGGTTCCTACGAGCAGTACTTC. This gives the protein CASSRTSGSYEQYF.

The chain's CDR3 is CASSSTGGHYEQYF. For the CDR3, the DNA is TGTGCCAGCAGCTCAACAGGGGGACACTACGAGCAGTACTTC. V and J are TRBV14 and TRBJ2-5, with TRBD1 identical over 8 bases. The J call is uncertain, as TRBJ2-7 better fits the DNA end. Per germline, CDR1 SGHDN and CDR2 FVKESK. CDR3 length: 14 residues.

V usage is TRBV5-4 and J usage is TRBJ2-4, with D perhaps matching TRBD2 (5 bases). The CDR3 length is 14 residues. The V end was cut by 2 bases, the J end by 7 bases, with 13 bases between. CDR1 is SGHNT, CDR2 YYREEE, per germline (reference sequence). This CDR3 reads CASSFGEGLNIQYF. The CDR3, as DNA: TGTGCCAGCAGCTTCGGCGAGGGCCTGAACATTCAGTACTTC. The complete variable domain, with remaining parts taken from reference TRBV5-4 and TRBJ2-4, reads ETGVTQSPTHLIKTRGQQVTLRCSSQSGHNTVSWYQQALGQGPQFIFQYYREEENGRGNFPPRFSGLQFPNYSSELNVNALELDDSALYLCASSFGEGLNIQYFGAGTRLSVL.